This T cell receptor beta chain originates from a study of T cell changes during pregnancy in multiple sclerosis. Germline V CDR1 and CDR2: LNHDA, SQIVND (reference sequence). The trim removed 7 bases at V and 6 bases at J, leaving 14 bases unmatched. The CDR3 covers 16 residues. Profiled with immunoSEQ multiplex PCR; TCRdb holds only in-frame clones, not every one. Here the sample spans about 49,000 clones, around 92% being singletons. Sequencing was performed on peripheral blood, taken after pregnancy. This TCR came from a female donor with multiple sclerosis, enrolled in a pregnancy study. The chain employs TRBV19 and TRBJ2-5; 10 bases match TRBD2. As DNA, the CDR3 is TGTGCCAGTACGAAGGTAGCGGGGGGACCAGGAAAGACCCAGTACTTC. It translates to CASTKVAGGPGKTQYF.